The next 22 T cell receptor beta chains were all read from a single sample in a study of PD-L1 blockade in urothelial cancer. The time point: pretreatment peripheral blood. TCRdb keeps only in-frame clones here, not all; method: immunoSEQ multiplex PCR. The table lists about 93,000 clones, 90% of them singletons. The specimen comprised PBMCs, sampled around atezolizumab (anti-PD-L1) treatment. These receptors were taken from a man aged 55 to 70 with urothelial cancer.

This rearrangement joins TRBV7-9 to TRBJ1-3; 10 bases align to TRBD1. Per the germline V gene, CDR1 is SEHNR and CDR2 is FQNEAQ (reference sequence). V lost 5 bases to trimming and J lost 2 bases; unmatched junction nucleotides: 6. The CDR3 has 16 residues. The CDR3 DNA reads TGTGCCAGCAGCGCCCGGGACAGGGGAACTGGAAACACCATATATTTT. Its protein product is CASSARDRGTGNTIYF.

V is TRBV18 and J is TRBJ1-6; possibly TRBD1 for D (5 bases). Trimming cost V 6 bases and J 5 bases, with 11 bases left between them. The CDR3 sequence is 14 residues long. Germline assignment: CDR1 KGHSH and CDR2 LQKENI. The CDR3 reads CASSLDSHNSPLHF. CDR3 coding DNA: TGTGCCAGCTCGCTAGACAGCCATAATTCACCCCTCCACTTT.

V gene TRBV7-8 combines with J gene TRBJ2-7; 11 bases are shared with TRBD2. V shed 5 bases and J 6 bases; nucleotides not matched to a gene: 9. CDR1 is SGHVS, CDR2 FQNEAQ, per germline. This CDR3 has 15 residues. The CDR3 loop is CASSGSGRAGVEQYF. The CDR3 nucleotides are TGTGCCAGCAGCGGTAGCGGGAGGGCCGGAGTCGAGCAGTACTTC.

The chain employs TRBV6-5 and TRBJ1-1, with a possible D match to TRBD1 (5 bases). Germline values: CDR1 MNHEY, CDR2 SVGAGI. The V gene lost 7 bases and the J gene lost 2 bases, with 11 bases spanning the gap. The length of the CDR3 is 13 residues. CDR3 loop: CASNPTVNTEAFF. The DNA of the CDR3 is TGTGCCAGCAATCCGACAGTAAACACTGAAGCTTTCTTT.

V gene TRBV5-5 combines with J gene TRBJ2-7; 10 bases match TRBD1. Germline V gene data show CDR1 as SGHKS and CDR2 as YYEKEE (reference sequence). This CDR3 is built from 17 residues. J lost 0 bases, V lost 0 bases, and 6 bases had no gene match. The CDR3 region has the DNA TGTGCCAGCAGCTTGGCCTCCGGGACAGGGGACTCCTACGAGCAGTACTTC. Protein product: CASSLASGTGDSYEQYF.

The chain carries TRBV4-3 and TRBJ2-6, with 10 positions matching TRBD1. Trimming removed 3 bases from V and 4 bases from J; junction bases left unmatched: 9. Germline V lookup: CDR1 LGHNA, CDR2 YSLEER. CDR3 length equals 18 residues. CDR3 in amino acids: CASSHYARQGAGANVLTF. The CDR3 DNA follows: TGCGCCAGCAGCCATTATGCCCGACAGGGGGCGGGGGCCAACGTCCTGACTTTC.

The sample holds a few counts of this clone. The CDR3 is CASSTRTGEGYTF. CDR3 sequence (DNA): TGTGCCAGTAGTACACGGACAGGGGAGGGCTACACCTTC. The chain uses TRBV19 and TRBJ1-2; 9 nucleotides match TRBD1. This CDR3 spans 13 amino acids. The V segment lost 4 bases and the J segment 8 bases; nucleotides outside the gene matches: 5. CDR1 is LNHDA and CDR2 is SQIVND in the germline V gene (reference sequence).

This rearrangement joins TRBV5-6 to TRBJ1-5; 7 nucleotides align to TRBD1. The CDR3 has 16 residues. Germline CDR1 is SGHDT and CDR2 is YYEEEE. Trimming cost V 2 bases and J 3 bases; bases outside gene matches: 8. The CDR3 DNA sequence: TGTGCCAGCAGCTTCGGGGGACAGCGGTCCAATCAGCCCCAGCATTTT. This translates into CASSFGGQRSNQPQHF.

The V and J genes are TRBV19 and TRBJ1-5; 8 nucleotides line up with TRBD1. CDR3 length: 16 amino acids. Germline loops: CDR1 LNHDA, CDR2 SQIVND (reference sequence). J lost 0 bases, V lost 4 bases, and 5 bases had no gene match. CDR3 sequence reads: CASSNTGGPSNQPQHF. In nucleotides, the CDR3 is TGTGCCAGTAGTAATACAGGGGGTCCTAGCAATCAGCCCCAGCATTTT.

This sequence joins TRBV28 and TRBJ2-1, with a tentative D call TRBD1 (6 bases). Germline assignment: CDR1 MDHEN and CDR2 SYDVKM. The CDR3 contains 13 residues. Trimming left V 11 bases short and J 5 bases short, with 16 bases between. Here the CDR3 reads CAAWGPRNNEQFF. DNA of the CDR3: TGTGCCGCCTGGGGGCCCCGAAACAATGAGCAGTTCTTC.

The chain is built from TRBV6-4 and TRBJ2-1, with TRBD2 matching over 10 bases. This CDR3 has 13 residues. The V and J ends lost 6 bases and 7 bases, in that order; junction bases with no gene match: 3. Germline CDR1 and CDR2: MRHNA and SNTAGT. CDR3 sequence: CASSSSGRNEQFF. CDR3 sequence (DNA): TGTGCCAGCAGCTCTAGCGGGAGAAATGAGCAGTTCTTC.

The J gene is TRBJ1-5, the V gene TRBV6-1, with D perhaps matching TRBD1 (6 bases). Germline CDR1 MNHNS, CDR2 SASEGT. There are 14 residues in the CDR3. V was pared by 4 bases and J by 7 bases, with 14 bases between. The CDR3 region is CASSASGAGQPQHF. The CDR3 coding sequence is TGTGCCAGCAGTGCATCAGGGGCCGGACAGCCCCAGCATTTT.

The chain combines TRBV7-9 with TRBJ1-4; maybe TRBD1 (5 bases). The CDR3 length is 15 residues. The germline V gene encodes CDR1 SEHNR and CDR2 FQNEAQ (reference sequence). The germline V and J ends were trimmed by 6 bases and 8 bases, with 19 bases remaining between them. The CDR3 sequence is CASSRSEGPQEKLFF. The CDR3 bases are TGTGCCAGCAGTAGATCGGAGGGGCCGCAGGAAAAACTGTTTTTT.

This chain joins TRBV2 and TRBJ1-3; D is unclear. In germline, CDR1 is SNHLY, CDR2 FYNNEI. V was trimmed by 1 base and J by 0 bases, leaving 16 bases between them. This CDR3 region has 18 residues. The CDR3 DNA sequence: TGTGCCAGCAGTGAAGAAGCAACAGCTCCCATCTCTGGAAACACCATATATTTT. The encoded protein is CASSEEATAPISGNTIYF.

This clone was observed once. The V gene is TRBV7-2, the J gene TRBJ2-7; tentatively, D is TRBD1 (5 bases). The CDR3 consists of 15 residues. CDR1 is SGHTA, CDR2 FQGNSA, per germline. The ends were cut back, 5 bases at V and 4 bases at J, with 18 bases in the middle. CDR3 sequence: CASSRTGQGEYEQYF. DNA of the CDR3: TGTGCCAGCAGCAGAACGGGTCAAGGGGAATACGAGCAGTACTTC.

This chain joins TRBV6-1 and TRBJ1-2, with D maybe TRBD1 (6 bases). Deletions cut 11 bases from V and 2 bases from J, with 21 bases between. CDR1 MNHNS and CDR2 SASEGT come from the germline V gene. The CDR3 runs to 15 residues. This chain's CDR3 is CAPHRQGRENYGYTF. DNA for the CDR3: TGTGCCCCACATCGTCAGGGGCGCGAAAACTATGGCTACACCTTC.

In DNA form, the CDR3 reads TGCGCCAGCAGCCAAGACCCCTTCGGGGACAGGGGCGGCTATAACTATGGCTACACCTTC. Residues: CASSQDPFGDRGGYNYGYTF. This rearrangement joins TRBV4-3 to TRBJ1-2; 10 bases line up with TRBD1. The CDR3 is 20 residues long. CDR1 is LGHNA and CDR2 is YSLEER in the germline V gene. The V segment lost 0 bases and the J segment 1 base; nucleotides outside the gene matches: 14.

This chain joins TRBV5-1 and TRBJ2-1; 10 nucleotides line up with TRBD2. The CDR3 is 17 residues long. Germline CDR1 SGHRS, CDR2 YFSETQ. V was clipped by 0 bases and J by 9 bases; unmatched bases: 12. The CDR3 spells CASSLEIAGGFGGEQFF. The CDR3 DNA reads as TGCGCCAGCAGCTTGGAAATAGCGGGAGGCTTCGGGGGTGAGCAGTTCTTC.

The CDR3 loop reads CASSVGGGGGTEAFF. As DNA, the CDR3 is TGTGCCAGCAGCGTAGGGGGGGGAGGAGGGACTGAAGCTTTCTTT. The chain employs TRBV9 and TRBJ1-1; perhaps TRBD1 as D (5 bases). The CDR3 covers 15 residues. V lost 0 bases, J lost 5 bases, and 14 bases lay in between. The V gene's germline CDR1 is SGDLS and CDR2 YYNGEE.

The V gene is TRBV5-4, the J gene TRBJ1-2, with TRBD1 matching 9 bases. The CDR3 contains 15 residues. From germline, CDR1 is SGHNT and CDR2 YYREEE (reference sequence). With 2 bases clipped from V and 3 bases from J, the junction kept 5 bases outside the gene matches. In DNA, the CDR3 is TGTGCCAGCAGCTTTACTGGGACAGGGCACTATGGCTACACCTTC. The encoded protein is CASSFTGTGHYGYTF.

The chain recombines TRBV7-8 with TRBJ2-2, with TRBD1 matching over 8 bases. Germline CDR1 SGHVS, CDR2 FQNEAQ. The V gene end was trimmed by 4 bases and the J gene end by 0 bases; junction bases not matched to a gene: 7. The CDR3 is 17 residues long. The CDR3 protein is CASSSTRTGTNTGELFF. CDR3 DNA: TGTGCCAGCAGCTCAACTCGGACAGGGACGAACACCGGGGAGCTGTTTTTT. Complete variable domain (other parts from reference TRBV7-8 and TRBJ2-2): GAGVSQSPRYKVAKRGQDVALRCDPISGHVSLFWYQQALGQGPEFLTYFQNEAQLDKSGLPSDRFFAERPEGSVSTLKIQRTQQEDSAVYLCASSSTRTGTNTGELFFGEGSRLTVL.

CDR3 nucleotide sequence: TGCGCCAGCAGGACAGGAGATGAAAAACTGTTTTTT. This translates into CASRTGDEKLFF. This chain uses TRBV4-3 with TRBJ1-4; D is perhaps TRBD1 (6 bases). The CDR3 consists of 12 residues. Germline-derived CDR1 and CDR2 are LGHNA and YSLEER. Trimming removed 6 bases from V and 6 bases from J, with 8 bases in between.